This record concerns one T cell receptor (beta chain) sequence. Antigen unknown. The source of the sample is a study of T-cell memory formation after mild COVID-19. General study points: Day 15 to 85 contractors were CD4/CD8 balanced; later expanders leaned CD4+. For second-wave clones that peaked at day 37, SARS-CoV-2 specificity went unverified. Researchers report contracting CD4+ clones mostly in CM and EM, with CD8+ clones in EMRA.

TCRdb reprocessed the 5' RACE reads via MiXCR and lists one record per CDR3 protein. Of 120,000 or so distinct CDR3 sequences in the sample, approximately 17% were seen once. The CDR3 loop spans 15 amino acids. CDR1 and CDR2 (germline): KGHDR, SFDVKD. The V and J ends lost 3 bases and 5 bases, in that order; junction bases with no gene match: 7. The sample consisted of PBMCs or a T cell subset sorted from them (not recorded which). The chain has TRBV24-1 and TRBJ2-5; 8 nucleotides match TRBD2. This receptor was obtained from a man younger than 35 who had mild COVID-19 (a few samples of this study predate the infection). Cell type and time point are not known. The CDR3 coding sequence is TGTGCCACCAGTGATCCCGGGACTAGTTCGGAGACCCAGTACTTC. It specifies CATSDPGTSSETQYF.